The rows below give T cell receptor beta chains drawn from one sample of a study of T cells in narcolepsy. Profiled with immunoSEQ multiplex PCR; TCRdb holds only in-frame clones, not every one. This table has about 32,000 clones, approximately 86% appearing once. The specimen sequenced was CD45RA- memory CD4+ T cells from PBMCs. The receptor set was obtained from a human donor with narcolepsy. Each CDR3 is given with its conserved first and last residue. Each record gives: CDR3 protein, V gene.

CASSLEGRGSEQFF	TRBV5-1
CASSDVAPYNEQFF	TRBV10-2
CASYGQEGGEQYF	TRBV2
CASSVGTSGEQYF	TRBV9
CASRPTGLYEQYF	TRBV6-5
CASSLVSGANVLTF	TRBV5-1
CASSLDRLANTEAFF	TRBV5-1
CASSPQGFRSNQPQHF	TRBV5-5
CASRGGTLNTEAFF	TRBV4-1
CASSYRDGTYGYTF	TRBV7-8
CASSPWTSISGANVLTF	TRBV9
CASSYRGPSYEQYF	TRBV6-5
CASSVTGSYNEQFF	TRBV9
CASSRVIFYNEQFF	TRBV4-1
CASSPNQSGNTIYF	TRBV6-5
CASSSQVGTEAFF	TRBV6-6
CASSFRDRATGELFF	TRBV5-6
CASSLGLAGMYEQYF	TRBV5-6
CASSDVGYYEQYF	TRBV6-1
CASSNFGSNTEAFF	TRBV19
CASSPPGQGTKNIQYF	TRBV11-3
CASSTIRDRPLNTEAFF	TRBV28
CASSQAGGPTDTQYF	TRBV9
CASSPKTGRGADTQYF	TRBV19